This T cell receptor beta chain was documented in a study of low-dose radiotherapy and immunotherapy resistance in tumors. About the research overall: Fractions of 1 Gy went to Cohort 2 every two weeks, for 13 Gy over 26 weeks. With cycle 1 day 1 as the start, patients took oral aspirin 300 mg daily for four cycles.

Germline V gene data show CDR1 as DFQATT and CDR2 as SNEGSKA (reference sequence). The V and J ends lost 5 bases and 0 bases, in that order; junction bases with no gene match: 8. This CDR3 region has 17 residues. At least ten counts were recorded for this clonotype. Time point indicated: before trial treatment. The donors' treatment consisted of nivolumab, ipilimumab, aspirin, low-dose cyclophosphamide and low-dose radiotherapy. Gene-specific TRAV and TRBV primers were used for first-strand cDNA, covering alpha and beta chains. TCRs were amplified for about 18 PCR cycles with a constant-region primer and V-primer adapter. TCRdb re-called the reads through MiXCR, storing one row per CDR3 protein. The sample carries 65,000 to 100,000 distinct CDR3 sequences, 15% to 20% recorded once.

The sample was PBMCs, taken before treatment. The origin of this receptor is a male donor with prostate cancer. The chain employs TRBV20-1 and TRBJ2-5; 14 bases agree with TRBD2. The CDR3 DNA is TGCAGTGCTCGTCATGGACTAGCGGGGGGCTACCAAGAGACCCAGTACTTC. This encodes CSARHGLAGGYQETQYF.